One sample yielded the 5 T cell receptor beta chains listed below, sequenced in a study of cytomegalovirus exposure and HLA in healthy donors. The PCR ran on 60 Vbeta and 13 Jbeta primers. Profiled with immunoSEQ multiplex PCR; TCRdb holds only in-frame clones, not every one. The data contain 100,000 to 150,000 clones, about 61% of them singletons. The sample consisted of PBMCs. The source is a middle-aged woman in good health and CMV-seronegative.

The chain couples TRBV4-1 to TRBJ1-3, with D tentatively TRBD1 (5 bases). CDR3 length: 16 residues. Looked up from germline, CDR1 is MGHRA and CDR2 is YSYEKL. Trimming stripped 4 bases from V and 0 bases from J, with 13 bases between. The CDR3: CASSRGPGGSGNTIYF. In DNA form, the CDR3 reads TGCGCCAGCAGCCGTGGCCCGGGGGGCTCTGGAAACACCATATATTTT.

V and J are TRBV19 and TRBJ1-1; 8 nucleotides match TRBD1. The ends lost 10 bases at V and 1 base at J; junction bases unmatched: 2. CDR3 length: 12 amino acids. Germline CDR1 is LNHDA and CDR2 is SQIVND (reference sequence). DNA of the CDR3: TGTGCCATCGGGACAGGGAACACTGAAGCTTTCTTT. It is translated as CAIGTGNTEAFF.

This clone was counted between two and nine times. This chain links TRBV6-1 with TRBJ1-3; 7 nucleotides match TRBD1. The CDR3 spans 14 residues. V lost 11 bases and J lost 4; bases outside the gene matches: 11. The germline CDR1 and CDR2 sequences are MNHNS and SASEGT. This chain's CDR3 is CAGTVSVIGNTIYF. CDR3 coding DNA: TGTGCCGGGACAGTTAGTGTTATAGGAAACACCATATATTTT.

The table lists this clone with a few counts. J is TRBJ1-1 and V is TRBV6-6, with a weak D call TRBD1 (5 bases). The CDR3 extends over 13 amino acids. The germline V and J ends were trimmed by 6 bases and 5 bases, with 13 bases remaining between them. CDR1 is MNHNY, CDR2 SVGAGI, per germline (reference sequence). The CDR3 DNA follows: TGTGCCAGCAGCTCCGGAGGGGTGACTGAAGCTTTCTTT. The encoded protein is CASSSGGVTEAFF.

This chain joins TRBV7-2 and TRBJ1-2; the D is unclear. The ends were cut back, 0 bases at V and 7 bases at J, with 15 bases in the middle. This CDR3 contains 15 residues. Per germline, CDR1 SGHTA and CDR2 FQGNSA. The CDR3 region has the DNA TGTGCCAGCAGCTTAGCCGGGGTTCAACGGAGTGGCTACACCTTC. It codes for CASSLAGVQRSGYTF.